This entry lists 5 T cell receptor beta chains sequenced from one sample in a study of blood T cell repertoires in COVID-19. TCRdb keeps only in-frame clones here, not all; method: immunoSEQ multiplex PCR. The sample lists approximately 59,000 clones; over 75% were seen once. Sequenced material: peripheral blood. All receptors derive from a man between 40 and 49 years old with active COVID-19.

This chain links TRBV5-1 with TRBJ2-3; 10 nucleotides line up with TRBD1. The germline V gene has CDR1 SGHRS and CDR2 YFSETQ. The CDR3 is 15 residues long. V shed 3 bases, J shed 2 bases, and the junction held 3 bases outside the gene matches. CDR3 coding DNA: TGCGCCAGCAGCTCCGGGACAGGGGACACAGATACGCAGTATTTT. Translating gives CASSSGTGDTDTQYF.

This sequence joins TRBV5-6 and TRBJ2-1; 7 positions match TRBD2. CDR1 is SGHDT and CDR2 is YYEEEE in the germline V gene. The J segment lost 4 bases and the V segment lost 4 bases, leaving 11 bases of the junction unmatched. This CDR3 is 16 amino acids long. This CDR3 is CASSVDYSGRYNEQFF. The CDR3 DNA follows: TGTGCCAGCAGCGTGGACTATAGCGGGCGATACAATGAGCAGTTCTTC.

The chain couples TRBV24-1 to TRBJ2-3, with D possibly TRBD2 on 6 matching bases. The CDR3 covers 14 residues. In germline, CDR1 is KGHDR, CDR2 SFDVKD. The V end was cut by 5 bases, the J end by 6 bases, with 14 bases between. The CDR3 DNA reads as TGTGCCACCAGTGGTTACACGGAGGGGGATACGCAGTATTTT. It codes for CATSGYTEGDTQYF.

This rearrangement joins TRBV20-1 to TRBJ2-3; TRBD2 matches 9 bases. J gave up 11 bases and V 6 bases, and 6 bases lay outside the gene matches. CDR3 length: 11 amino acids. The germline V gene has CDR1 DFQATT and CDR2 SNEGSKA (reference sequence). The CDR3 DNA reads as TGCAGTGCAAACGAGCGGGAGGAGCAGTATTTT. It yields the protein CSANEREEQYF.

This chain connects TRBV2 to TRBJ2-3, with TRBD1 identical over 9 bases. The junction had 11 bases not matched to a gene; V was cut back by 4 bases and J by 3 bases. Germline V gives CDR1 SNHLY, CDR2 FYNNEI. The CDR3 has 17 amino acids. The DNA of the CDR3 is TGTGCCAGCAGTGTTGACTTGGGACAGGGTGGGACAGATACGCAGTATTTT. It encodes CASSVDLGQGGTDTQYF.